This T cell receptor (beta chain) was documented in a study of blood T cell repertoires in COVID-19. At the level of the study: Italy, Spain and the United States were the sources of the convalescent and acute COVID-19 samples. Nucleic acid was either cDNA or gDNA, and it came from T cells, B-cell-depleted T cells, or PBMCs.

The V end was cut by 4 bases, the J end by 7 bases, with 16 bases between. This CDR3 region has 15 residues. Germline V CDR1 and CDR2: MGHRA, YSYEKL. Cohort allocation depended upon clinical history that participants reported. Profiling relied on immunoSEQ multiplex PCR, and the TCRdb table lists in-frame clones only, not all of them. The sample has approximately 300,000 clones, about 85% seen once; the top ten hold around 2%. Sequencing input: PBMCs or T cells enriched from blood (not recorded which). This rearrangement joins TRBV4-1 to TRBJ1-4; no clear D gene. The clonotype was recovered from a woman aged 25 to 39 who had been exposed to COVID-19. CDR3 sequence: CASSPHGLGPEKLFF. CDR3 DNA sequence: TGCGCCAGCAGCCCCCACGGTCTGGGCCCTGAAAAACTGTTTTTT.